This T cell receptor beta chain was sequenced in a study of cytomegalovirus exposure and HLA in healthy donors. Study observations and caveats: The study carried out a later analysis of TCR beta sequences. It associated 15,000 to 20,000 of them with specific HLA alleles at a false discovery rate of 0.05. Researchers reported from a later analysis that most CMV-associated TCR beta chains appeared HLA-restricted. Equally common other TCR beta chains were less clonally expanded than HLA-associated ones, a later analysis found.

The PCR contained 60 Vbeta and 13 Jbeta primers. How the authors handled the data: Later work found 80 million or so unique TCR beta chains, with roughly 11 million shared. This table comes from immunoSEQ multiplex PCR, and its TCRdb copy is limited to in-frame clones, with some not included. That table supplies the V and J calls and clone size; D and trimming were determined from the DNA. This sample's table has roughly 76,000 clones. A word on this clone: Its specificity is unknown.

This CDR3 comprises 16 residues. V gave up 5 bases and J gave up 5 bases; unmatched junction bases: 13. The germline gives CDR1 MNHEY, CDR2 SMNVEV (reference sequence). V is TRBV27 and J is TRBJ2-7; 9 bases match TRBD2. Sequencing used PBMCs. The clonotype comes from a female donor in good health and CMV-seropositive. CDR3 protein: CASSLGVAGARNEQYF. The CDR3 DNA sequence: TGTGCCAGCAGTCTCGGGGTAGCGGGAGCCAGGAACGAGCAGTACTTC.